This passage covers 14 T cell receptor beta chains from one sample sequenced in a study of STAT3 mutations in large granular lymphocyte leukemia. The table came from immunoSEQ multiplex PCR; TCRdb's copy has only in-frame clones and leaves some out. The sample contains 1,500 to 2,000 clones, 29% of which appear only once. General study points: Every T-LGLL patient had at least one immunodominant TCRbeta clonotype.

Their recognized antigens are unknown. The sample taken for sequencing was peripheral blood mononuclear cells. These receptor sequences come from a male patient in his fifties with T-cell large granular lymphocyte leukemia. Some clones in this sample may be carry-over from other donors' samples.

This clone was picked up one time. This rearrangement joins TRBV29-1 to TRBJ2-5, with 11 bases fitting TRBD2. CDR3 size: 14 residues. Germline CDR1 SQVTM, CDR2 ANQGSEA. V lost 4 bases and J lost 2; bases outside the gene matches: 3. The CDR3 sequence is CSVAIAGGQETQYF. CDR3 nucleotides: TGCAGCGTTGCGATAGCGGGAGGGCAAGAGACCCAGTACTTC.

The chain recombines TRBV19 with TRBJ1-5; D is possibly TRBD1 (5 bases). V lost 6 bases and J lost 2, with 20 bases in between. The CDR3 totals 17 residues. The germline gives CDR1 LNHDA, CDR2 SQIVND (reference sequence). The CDR3 bases are TGTGCCAGTAGCCGAGGGGAGGGAGTCAGGGGCAATCAGCCCCAGCATTTT. It specifies CASSRGEGVRGNQPQHF.

This clone was picked up a small number of times. The chain uses TRBV29-1 and TRBJ2-7; 8 bases map to TRBD1. The CDR3 totals 14 residues. V lost 4 bases, J lost 3 bases, and 8 bases stayed unmatched. Germline V lookup: CDR1 SQVTM, CDR2 ANQGSEA. As DNA, the CDR3 is TGCAGCGTTGGAAGGCAGGGGGCAAGCTACGAGCAGTACTTC. As protein: CSVGRQGASYEQYF.

This sequence joins TRBV18 and TRBJ2-1; D may be TRBD1 or TRBD2 (7 bases each). CDR3 length: 13 amino acids. Germline V gives CDR1 KGHSH, CDR2 LQKENI. V lost 5 bases to trimming and J lost 8 bases, with 13 bases between them. The CDR3 DNA follows: TGTGCCAGCTCAGAACAGGGGAGGGATGAGCAGTTCTTC. Encoded protein: CASSEQGRDEQFF.

J is TRBJ1-1 and V is TRBV5-1, with 9 bases aligning to TRBD1. The CDR3 consists of 15 residues. V lost 3 bases to trimming and J lost 3 bases; unmatched junction nucleotides: 6. CDR1 is SGHRS and CDR2 is YFSETQ in the germline V gene. This chain's CDR3 is CASSSTGGGYTEAFF. DNA of the CDR3: TGCGCCAGCAGCTCAACAGGGGGCGGGTACACTGAAGCTTTCTTT.

The V and J genes are TRBV5-6 and TRBJ1-1; 8 bases are shared with TRBD1. Germline V gives CDR1 SGHDT, CDR2 YYEEEE. The CDR3 runs 16 residues. V was clipped by 4 bases and J by 4 bases; unmatched bases: 12. In DNA form, the CDR3 reads TGTGCCAGCAGCCCCACCCTTGGGACAGGTACCACTGAAGCTTTCTTT. This gives the protein CASSPTLGTGTTEAFF. Looking up the rest from reference TRBV5-6 and TRBJ1-1 gives the full variable domain: DAGVTQSPTHLIKTRGQQVTLRCSPKSGHDTVSWYQQALGQGPQFIFQYYEEEERQRGNFPDRFSGHQFPNYSSELNVNALLLGDSALYLCASSPTLGTGTTEAFFGQGTRLTVV.

This chain joins TRBV7-8 and TRBJ2-1; TRBD1 agrees at 9 bases. Germline-derived CDR1 and CDR2 are SGHVS and FQNEAQ. This CDR3 is 14 amino acids long. V gave up 1 base and J gave up 8 bases; unmatched junction bases: 3. The CDR3 nucleotides are TGTGCCAGCAGCTTAGAGGGACAGGGTTATGAGCAGTTCTTC. Translating it yields CASSLEGQGYEQFF.

This clone was picked up a small number of times. The CDR3 DNA reads as TGTGCCAGCAGTGAAAGGGGGGGGGCGAACACCGGGGAGCTGTTTTTT. Translating it yields CASSERGGANTGELFF. V is TRBV6-1 and J is TRBJ2-2; D possibly corresponds to TRBD2 (7 bases). CDR1 and CDR2 (germline): MNHNS, SASEGT. There are 16 residues in the CDR3. Trimming took off 2 bases at V and 0 bases at J, with 10 bases between the two ends.

This clone showed up just a few times. The DNA for the CDR3 is TGTGCCAGCAGTTTCGACAGGGGGACCGGGGAGCTGTTTTTT. It yields the protein CASSFDRGTGELFF. The gene calls are TRBV6-4 and TRBJ2-2; 9 nucleotides align to TRBD1. The CDR3 covers 14 residues. Trimming at V came to 5 bases and at J to 5 bases, leaving 3 bases not matched to a gene. Germline assignment: CDR1 MRHNA and CDR2 SNTAGT.

The genes are TRBV5-3 and TRBJ2-7; tentative D call: TRBD1 (5 bases). TRBV5-3 is an ORF for which the function is uncertain. The V end was cut by 4 bases, the J end by 2 bases, with 13 bases between. This CDR3 spans 14 amino acids. The CDR3 protein is CARSRRPRAYEQYF. The CDR3 region has the DNA TGTGCCAGAAGCCGACGGCCCAGGGCCTACGAGCAGTACTTC.

V and J are TRBV18 and TRBJ2-5; D not resolved. CDR1 KGHSH and CDR2 LQKENI come from the germline V gene. V gave up 1 base and J gave up 2 bases, with 2 bases separating them. The CDR3 consists of 12 residues. As DNA, the CDR3 is TGTGCCAGCTCACCACTTCAAGAGACCCAGTACTTC. Its protein product is CASSPLQETQYF.

Only a few counts were recorded for this clone. This chain joins TRBV5-1 and TRBJ2-5; 7 bases match TRBD1. Per the germline V gene, CDR1 is SGHRS and CDR2 is YFSETQ. The CDR3 spans 12 residues. The J segment lost 4 bases and the V segment lost 6 bases, leaving 3 bases of the junction unmatched. DNA of the CDR3: TGCGCCAGCACCCGACAGGGAGAGACCCAGTACTTC. It encodes CASTRQGETQYF.

By share of the sample, this clone is medium-sized. The J gene is TRBJ1-5, the V gene TRBV7-3; no reliable D call. V lost 5 bases and J 2 bases, leaving 10 bases between the germline ends. The CDR3 has 14 residues. CDR1 is SGHTA and CDR2 is FQGTGA in the germline V gene. The CDR3 coding sequence is TGTGCCAGCAGCCGATTTGGAGGCAATCAGCCCCAGCATTTT. It specifies CASSRFGGNQPQHF.

This clone was seen more than once but under ten times. This chain uses TRBV27 with TRBJ2-3; unclear D gene. V shed 3 bases and J shed 1 base, with 8 bases lying between them. This CDR3 is 14 amino acids long. Germline values: CDR1 MNHEY, CDR2 SMNVEV (reference sequence). The CDR3: CASSLGMGTDTQYF. In DNA form, the CDR3 reads TGTGCCAGCAGTTTGGGGATGGGCACAGATACGCAGTATTTT.